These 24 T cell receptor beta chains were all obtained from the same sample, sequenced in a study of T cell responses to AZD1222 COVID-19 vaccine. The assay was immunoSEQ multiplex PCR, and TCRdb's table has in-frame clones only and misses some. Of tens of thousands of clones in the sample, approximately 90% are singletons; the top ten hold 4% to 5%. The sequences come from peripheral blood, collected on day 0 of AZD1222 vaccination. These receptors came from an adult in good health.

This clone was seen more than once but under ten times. CDR3 loop: CASSLGRGNQPQHF. In nucleotides, the CDR3 is TGTGCCAGCAGCTTAGGGAGGGGCAATCAGCCCCAGCATTTT. V is TRBV11-2 and J is TRBJ1-5, with D unresolved. V lost 1 base and J lost 2, with 6 bases in between. The CDR3 contains 14 residues. In germline, CDR1 is SGHAT, CDR2 FQNNGV.

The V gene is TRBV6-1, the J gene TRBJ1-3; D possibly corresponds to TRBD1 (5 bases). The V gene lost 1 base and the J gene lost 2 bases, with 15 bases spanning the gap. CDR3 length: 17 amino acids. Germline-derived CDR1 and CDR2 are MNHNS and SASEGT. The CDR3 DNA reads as TGTGCCAGCAGTGAAGACCCCTGGGGGGTAGCTGGAAACACCATATATTTT. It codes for CASSEDPWGVAGNTIYF.

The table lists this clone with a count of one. This chain's CDR3 is CASRDRANSPLHF. As DNA, the CDR3 is TGTGCCAGCAGAGACAGAGCGAATTCACCCCTCCACTTT. The chain joins TRBV12-3 or TRBV12-4 to TRBJ1-6; perhaps TRBD1 as D (5 bases). V lost 6 bases, J lost 7 bases, and 10 bases lay in between. This CDR3 region has 13 residues.

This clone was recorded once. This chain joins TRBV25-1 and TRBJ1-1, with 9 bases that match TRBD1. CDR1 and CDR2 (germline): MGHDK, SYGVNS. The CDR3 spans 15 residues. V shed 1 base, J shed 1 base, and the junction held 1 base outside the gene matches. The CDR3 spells CASSELDRGNTEAFF. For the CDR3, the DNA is TGTGCCAGCAGTGAATTGGACAGGGGGAACACTGAAGCTTTCTTT.

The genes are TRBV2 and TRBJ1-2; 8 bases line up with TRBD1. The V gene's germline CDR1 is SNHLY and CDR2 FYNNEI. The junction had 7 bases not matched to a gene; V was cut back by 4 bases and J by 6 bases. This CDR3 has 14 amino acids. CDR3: CASSARQGRHGYTF. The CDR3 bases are TGTGCCAGCAGTGCGCGACAGGGGAGGCATGGCTACACCTTC. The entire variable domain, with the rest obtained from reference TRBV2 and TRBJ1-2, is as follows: EPEVTQTPSHQVTQMGQEVILRCVPISNHLYFYWYRQILGQKVEFLVSFYNNEISEKSEIFDDQFSVERPDGSNFTLKIRSTKLEDSAMYFCASSARQGRHGYTFGSGTRLTVV.

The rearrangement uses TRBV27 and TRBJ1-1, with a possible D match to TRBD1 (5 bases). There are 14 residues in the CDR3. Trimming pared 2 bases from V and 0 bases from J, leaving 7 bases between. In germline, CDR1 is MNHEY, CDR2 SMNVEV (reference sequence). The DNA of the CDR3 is TGTGCCAGCAGTTTACAGGGATTGAACACTGAAGCTTTCTTT. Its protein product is CASSLQGLNTEAFF.

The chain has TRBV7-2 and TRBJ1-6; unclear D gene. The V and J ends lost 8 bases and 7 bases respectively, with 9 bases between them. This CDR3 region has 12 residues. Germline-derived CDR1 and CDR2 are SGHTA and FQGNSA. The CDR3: CASSRQNSPLHF. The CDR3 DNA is TGTGCCAGCTCTCGACAAAATTCACCCCTCCACTTT.

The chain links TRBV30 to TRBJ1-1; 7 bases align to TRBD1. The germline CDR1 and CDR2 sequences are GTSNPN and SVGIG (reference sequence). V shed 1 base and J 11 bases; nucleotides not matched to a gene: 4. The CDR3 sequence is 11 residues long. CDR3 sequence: CAWSEYRGAFF. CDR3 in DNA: TGTGCCTGGAGTGAGTACAGGGGCGCTTTCTTT. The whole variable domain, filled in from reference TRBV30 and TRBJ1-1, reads SQTIHQWPATLVQPVGSPLSLECTVEGTSNPNLYWYRQAAGRGLQLLFYSVGIGQISSEVPQNLSASRPQDRQFILSSKKLLLSDSGFYLCAWSEYRGAFFGQGTRLTVV.

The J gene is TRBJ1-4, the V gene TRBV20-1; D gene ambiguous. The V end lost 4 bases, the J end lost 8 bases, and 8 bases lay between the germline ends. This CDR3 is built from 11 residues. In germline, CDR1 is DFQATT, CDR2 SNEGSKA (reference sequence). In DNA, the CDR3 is TGCAGTGCTACCTTAGGGGAAAAACTGTTTTTT. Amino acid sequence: CSATLGEKLFF.

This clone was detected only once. CDR3 protein: CAWSATGRGYTF. Here the CDR3 DNA reads TGTGCCTGGAGTGCGACAGGCCGGGGCTACACCTTC. V gene TRBV30 combines with J gene TRBJ1-2, with D tentatively TRBD1 (6 bases). Germline-derived CDR1 and CDR2 are GTSNPN and SVGIG (reference sequence). This CDR3 region has 12 residues. V lost 1 base to trimming and J lost 8 bases, with 11 bases between them.

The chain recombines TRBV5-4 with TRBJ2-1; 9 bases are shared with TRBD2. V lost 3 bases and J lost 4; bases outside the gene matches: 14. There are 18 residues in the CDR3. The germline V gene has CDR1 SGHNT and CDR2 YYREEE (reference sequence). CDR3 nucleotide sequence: TGTGCCAGCAGCTCGCGGGGGGGCACTTCCCCAAAATACAATGAGCAGTTCTTC. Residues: CASSSRGGTSPKYNEQFF.

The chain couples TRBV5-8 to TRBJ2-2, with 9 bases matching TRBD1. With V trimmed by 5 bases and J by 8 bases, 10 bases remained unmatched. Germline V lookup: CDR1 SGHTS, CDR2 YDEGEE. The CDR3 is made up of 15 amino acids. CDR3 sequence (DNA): TGTGCCAGCAGTTCCGGGACAGGGTCGTATGGGGAGCTGTTTTTT. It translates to CASSSGTGSYGELFF.

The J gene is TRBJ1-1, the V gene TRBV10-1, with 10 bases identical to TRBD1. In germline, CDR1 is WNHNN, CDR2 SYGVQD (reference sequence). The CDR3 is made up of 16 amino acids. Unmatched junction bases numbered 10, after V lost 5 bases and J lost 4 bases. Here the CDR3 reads CASSQDGTGASTEAFF. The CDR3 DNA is TGCGCCAGCAGTCAAGATGGGACAGGGGCATCCACTGAAGCTTTCTTT.

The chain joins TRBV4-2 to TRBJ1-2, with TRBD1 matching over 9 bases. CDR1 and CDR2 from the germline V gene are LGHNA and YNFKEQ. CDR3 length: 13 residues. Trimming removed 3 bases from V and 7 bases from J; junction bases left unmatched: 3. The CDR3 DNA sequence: TGTGCCAGCAGCCAGACAGGGGGGGCTGGCTACACCTTC. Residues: CASSQTGGAGYTF.

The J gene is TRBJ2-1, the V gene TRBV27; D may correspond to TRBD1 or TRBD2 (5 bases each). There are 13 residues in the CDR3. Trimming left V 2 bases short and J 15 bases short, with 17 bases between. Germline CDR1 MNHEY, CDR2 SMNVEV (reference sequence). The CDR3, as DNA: TGTGCCAGCAGTTTAATTCCGGGACGGCCGGCGTTCTTC. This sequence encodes CASSLIPGRPAFF.

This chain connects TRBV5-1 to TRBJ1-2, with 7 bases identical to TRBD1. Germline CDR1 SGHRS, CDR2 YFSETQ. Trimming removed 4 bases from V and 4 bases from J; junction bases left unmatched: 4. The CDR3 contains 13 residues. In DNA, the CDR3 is TGCGCCAGCAGCCCCGGGACAGCCTATGGCTACACCTTC. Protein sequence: CASSPGTAYGYTF.

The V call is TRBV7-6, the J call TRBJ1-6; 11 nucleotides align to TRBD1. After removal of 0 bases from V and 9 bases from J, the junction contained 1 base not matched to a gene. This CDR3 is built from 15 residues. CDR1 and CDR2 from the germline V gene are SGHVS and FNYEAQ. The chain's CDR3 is CASSLAGQGGSPLHF. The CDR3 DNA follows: TGTGCCAGCAGCTTAGCGGGACAGGGGGGTTCACCCCTCCACTTT. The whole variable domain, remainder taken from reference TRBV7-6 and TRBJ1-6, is GAGVSQSPRYKVTKRGQDVALRCDPISGHVSLYWYRQALGQGPEFLTYFNYEAQQDKSGLPNDRFSAERPEGSISTLTIQRTEQRDSAMYRCASSLAGQGGSPLHFGNGTRLTVT.

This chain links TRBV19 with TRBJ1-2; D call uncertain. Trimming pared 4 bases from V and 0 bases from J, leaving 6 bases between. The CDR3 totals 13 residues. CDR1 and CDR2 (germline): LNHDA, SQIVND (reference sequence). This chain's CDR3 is CASSTYANYGYTF. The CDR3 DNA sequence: TGTGCCAGTAGTACTTATGCTAACTATGGCTACACCTTC.

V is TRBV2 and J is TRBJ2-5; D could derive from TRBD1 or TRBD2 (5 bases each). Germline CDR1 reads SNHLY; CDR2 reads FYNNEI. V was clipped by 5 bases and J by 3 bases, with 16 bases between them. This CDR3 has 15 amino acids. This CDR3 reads CASSFMRGSKETQYF. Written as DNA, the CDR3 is TGTGCCAGCAGTTTTATGAGGGGCAGTAAAGAGACCCAGTACTTC.

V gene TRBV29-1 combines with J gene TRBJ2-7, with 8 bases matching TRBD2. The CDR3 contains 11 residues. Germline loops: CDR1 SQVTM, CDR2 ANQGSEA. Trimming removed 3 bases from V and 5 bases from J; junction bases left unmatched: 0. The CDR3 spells CSVDGGDEQYF. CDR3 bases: TGCAGCGTTGACGGGGGGGACGAGCAGTACTTC.

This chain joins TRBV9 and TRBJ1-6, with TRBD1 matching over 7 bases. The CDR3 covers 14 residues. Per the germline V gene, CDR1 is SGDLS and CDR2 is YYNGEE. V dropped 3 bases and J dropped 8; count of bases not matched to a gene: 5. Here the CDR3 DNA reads TGTGCCAGCAGCGCTGGACAGGAGTATTCACCCCTCCACTTT. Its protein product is CASSAGQEYSPLHF.

The CDR3 DNA reads TGTGCCAGCAGCGACCCCCGGGACAGGGGGTCCCTGGTAAACACCGGGGAGCTGTTTTTT. Translation gives CASSDPRDRGSLVNTGELFF. The chain links TRBV9 to TRBJ2-2; 11 bases line up with TRBD1. Germline V lookup: CDR1 SGDLS, CDR2 YYNGEE. V dropped 3 bases and J dropped 2; count of bases not matched to a gene: 15. The CDR3 spans 20 residues.

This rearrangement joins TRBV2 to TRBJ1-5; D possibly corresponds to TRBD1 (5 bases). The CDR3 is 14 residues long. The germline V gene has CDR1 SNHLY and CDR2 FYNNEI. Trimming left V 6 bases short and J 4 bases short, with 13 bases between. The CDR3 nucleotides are TGTGCCAGCAGGGGGATGCAGGGTAATCAGCCCCAGCATTTT. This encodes CASRGMQGNQPQHF. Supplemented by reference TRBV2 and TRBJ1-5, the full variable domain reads EPEVTQTPSHQVTQMGQEVILRCVPISNHLYFYWYRQILGQKVEFLVSFYNNEISEKSEIFDDQFSVERPDGSNFTLKIRSTKLEDSAMYFCASRGMQGNQPQHFGDGTRLSIL.

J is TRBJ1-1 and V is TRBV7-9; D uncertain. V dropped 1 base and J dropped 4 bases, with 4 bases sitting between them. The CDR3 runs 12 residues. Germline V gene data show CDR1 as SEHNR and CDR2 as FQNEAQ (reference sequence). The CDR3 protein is CASSLVSTEAFF. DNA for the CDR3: TGTGCCAGCAGCTTAGTCTCCACTGAAGCTTTCTTT.